This T cell receptor beta chain was found in a study of cytomegalovirus exposure and HLA in healthy donors. Study summary: For the approximately 360 genotyped donors, roughly 80% fell within the Caucasian-associated ancestry cluster. Whole-study results and caveats: Reports showed the classifier diagnosing cytomegalovirus status with high specificity and sensitivity. Some TCR beta chains (over 150 of them) were listed as cytomegalovirus-associated.

The PCR was carried out with 60 Vbeta primers and 13 Jbeta primers. The method was immunoSEQ multiplex PCR; TCRdb's version includes in-frame clones alone and lacks a portion of them. The data show around 150,000 clones, approximately 82% seen once. V was shortened by 7 bases and J by 10 bases, with 17 bases between the two germline ends. The CDR3 length is 12 residues. Germline V gene sequence: CDR1 SQVTM, CDR2 ANQGSEA. A word on this clone: The antigen is unknown.

The receptor's source is a male donor in good health and CMV-seronegative. Material for sequencing was PBMCs. V gene TRBV29-1 combines with J gene TRBJ1-5; the D is unclear. The CDR3, as DNA: TGCAGCGGCTCATTAAACGGTGGTCCCCAGCATTTT. Translated: CSGSLNGGPQHF. The whole variable domain, remainder taken from reference TRBV29-1 and TRBJ1-5, is SAVISQKPSRDICQRGTSLTIQCQVDSQVTMMFWYRQQPGQSLTLIATANQGSEATYESGFVIDKFPISRPNLTFSTLTVSNMSPEDSSIYLCSGSLNGGPQHFGDGTRLSIL.